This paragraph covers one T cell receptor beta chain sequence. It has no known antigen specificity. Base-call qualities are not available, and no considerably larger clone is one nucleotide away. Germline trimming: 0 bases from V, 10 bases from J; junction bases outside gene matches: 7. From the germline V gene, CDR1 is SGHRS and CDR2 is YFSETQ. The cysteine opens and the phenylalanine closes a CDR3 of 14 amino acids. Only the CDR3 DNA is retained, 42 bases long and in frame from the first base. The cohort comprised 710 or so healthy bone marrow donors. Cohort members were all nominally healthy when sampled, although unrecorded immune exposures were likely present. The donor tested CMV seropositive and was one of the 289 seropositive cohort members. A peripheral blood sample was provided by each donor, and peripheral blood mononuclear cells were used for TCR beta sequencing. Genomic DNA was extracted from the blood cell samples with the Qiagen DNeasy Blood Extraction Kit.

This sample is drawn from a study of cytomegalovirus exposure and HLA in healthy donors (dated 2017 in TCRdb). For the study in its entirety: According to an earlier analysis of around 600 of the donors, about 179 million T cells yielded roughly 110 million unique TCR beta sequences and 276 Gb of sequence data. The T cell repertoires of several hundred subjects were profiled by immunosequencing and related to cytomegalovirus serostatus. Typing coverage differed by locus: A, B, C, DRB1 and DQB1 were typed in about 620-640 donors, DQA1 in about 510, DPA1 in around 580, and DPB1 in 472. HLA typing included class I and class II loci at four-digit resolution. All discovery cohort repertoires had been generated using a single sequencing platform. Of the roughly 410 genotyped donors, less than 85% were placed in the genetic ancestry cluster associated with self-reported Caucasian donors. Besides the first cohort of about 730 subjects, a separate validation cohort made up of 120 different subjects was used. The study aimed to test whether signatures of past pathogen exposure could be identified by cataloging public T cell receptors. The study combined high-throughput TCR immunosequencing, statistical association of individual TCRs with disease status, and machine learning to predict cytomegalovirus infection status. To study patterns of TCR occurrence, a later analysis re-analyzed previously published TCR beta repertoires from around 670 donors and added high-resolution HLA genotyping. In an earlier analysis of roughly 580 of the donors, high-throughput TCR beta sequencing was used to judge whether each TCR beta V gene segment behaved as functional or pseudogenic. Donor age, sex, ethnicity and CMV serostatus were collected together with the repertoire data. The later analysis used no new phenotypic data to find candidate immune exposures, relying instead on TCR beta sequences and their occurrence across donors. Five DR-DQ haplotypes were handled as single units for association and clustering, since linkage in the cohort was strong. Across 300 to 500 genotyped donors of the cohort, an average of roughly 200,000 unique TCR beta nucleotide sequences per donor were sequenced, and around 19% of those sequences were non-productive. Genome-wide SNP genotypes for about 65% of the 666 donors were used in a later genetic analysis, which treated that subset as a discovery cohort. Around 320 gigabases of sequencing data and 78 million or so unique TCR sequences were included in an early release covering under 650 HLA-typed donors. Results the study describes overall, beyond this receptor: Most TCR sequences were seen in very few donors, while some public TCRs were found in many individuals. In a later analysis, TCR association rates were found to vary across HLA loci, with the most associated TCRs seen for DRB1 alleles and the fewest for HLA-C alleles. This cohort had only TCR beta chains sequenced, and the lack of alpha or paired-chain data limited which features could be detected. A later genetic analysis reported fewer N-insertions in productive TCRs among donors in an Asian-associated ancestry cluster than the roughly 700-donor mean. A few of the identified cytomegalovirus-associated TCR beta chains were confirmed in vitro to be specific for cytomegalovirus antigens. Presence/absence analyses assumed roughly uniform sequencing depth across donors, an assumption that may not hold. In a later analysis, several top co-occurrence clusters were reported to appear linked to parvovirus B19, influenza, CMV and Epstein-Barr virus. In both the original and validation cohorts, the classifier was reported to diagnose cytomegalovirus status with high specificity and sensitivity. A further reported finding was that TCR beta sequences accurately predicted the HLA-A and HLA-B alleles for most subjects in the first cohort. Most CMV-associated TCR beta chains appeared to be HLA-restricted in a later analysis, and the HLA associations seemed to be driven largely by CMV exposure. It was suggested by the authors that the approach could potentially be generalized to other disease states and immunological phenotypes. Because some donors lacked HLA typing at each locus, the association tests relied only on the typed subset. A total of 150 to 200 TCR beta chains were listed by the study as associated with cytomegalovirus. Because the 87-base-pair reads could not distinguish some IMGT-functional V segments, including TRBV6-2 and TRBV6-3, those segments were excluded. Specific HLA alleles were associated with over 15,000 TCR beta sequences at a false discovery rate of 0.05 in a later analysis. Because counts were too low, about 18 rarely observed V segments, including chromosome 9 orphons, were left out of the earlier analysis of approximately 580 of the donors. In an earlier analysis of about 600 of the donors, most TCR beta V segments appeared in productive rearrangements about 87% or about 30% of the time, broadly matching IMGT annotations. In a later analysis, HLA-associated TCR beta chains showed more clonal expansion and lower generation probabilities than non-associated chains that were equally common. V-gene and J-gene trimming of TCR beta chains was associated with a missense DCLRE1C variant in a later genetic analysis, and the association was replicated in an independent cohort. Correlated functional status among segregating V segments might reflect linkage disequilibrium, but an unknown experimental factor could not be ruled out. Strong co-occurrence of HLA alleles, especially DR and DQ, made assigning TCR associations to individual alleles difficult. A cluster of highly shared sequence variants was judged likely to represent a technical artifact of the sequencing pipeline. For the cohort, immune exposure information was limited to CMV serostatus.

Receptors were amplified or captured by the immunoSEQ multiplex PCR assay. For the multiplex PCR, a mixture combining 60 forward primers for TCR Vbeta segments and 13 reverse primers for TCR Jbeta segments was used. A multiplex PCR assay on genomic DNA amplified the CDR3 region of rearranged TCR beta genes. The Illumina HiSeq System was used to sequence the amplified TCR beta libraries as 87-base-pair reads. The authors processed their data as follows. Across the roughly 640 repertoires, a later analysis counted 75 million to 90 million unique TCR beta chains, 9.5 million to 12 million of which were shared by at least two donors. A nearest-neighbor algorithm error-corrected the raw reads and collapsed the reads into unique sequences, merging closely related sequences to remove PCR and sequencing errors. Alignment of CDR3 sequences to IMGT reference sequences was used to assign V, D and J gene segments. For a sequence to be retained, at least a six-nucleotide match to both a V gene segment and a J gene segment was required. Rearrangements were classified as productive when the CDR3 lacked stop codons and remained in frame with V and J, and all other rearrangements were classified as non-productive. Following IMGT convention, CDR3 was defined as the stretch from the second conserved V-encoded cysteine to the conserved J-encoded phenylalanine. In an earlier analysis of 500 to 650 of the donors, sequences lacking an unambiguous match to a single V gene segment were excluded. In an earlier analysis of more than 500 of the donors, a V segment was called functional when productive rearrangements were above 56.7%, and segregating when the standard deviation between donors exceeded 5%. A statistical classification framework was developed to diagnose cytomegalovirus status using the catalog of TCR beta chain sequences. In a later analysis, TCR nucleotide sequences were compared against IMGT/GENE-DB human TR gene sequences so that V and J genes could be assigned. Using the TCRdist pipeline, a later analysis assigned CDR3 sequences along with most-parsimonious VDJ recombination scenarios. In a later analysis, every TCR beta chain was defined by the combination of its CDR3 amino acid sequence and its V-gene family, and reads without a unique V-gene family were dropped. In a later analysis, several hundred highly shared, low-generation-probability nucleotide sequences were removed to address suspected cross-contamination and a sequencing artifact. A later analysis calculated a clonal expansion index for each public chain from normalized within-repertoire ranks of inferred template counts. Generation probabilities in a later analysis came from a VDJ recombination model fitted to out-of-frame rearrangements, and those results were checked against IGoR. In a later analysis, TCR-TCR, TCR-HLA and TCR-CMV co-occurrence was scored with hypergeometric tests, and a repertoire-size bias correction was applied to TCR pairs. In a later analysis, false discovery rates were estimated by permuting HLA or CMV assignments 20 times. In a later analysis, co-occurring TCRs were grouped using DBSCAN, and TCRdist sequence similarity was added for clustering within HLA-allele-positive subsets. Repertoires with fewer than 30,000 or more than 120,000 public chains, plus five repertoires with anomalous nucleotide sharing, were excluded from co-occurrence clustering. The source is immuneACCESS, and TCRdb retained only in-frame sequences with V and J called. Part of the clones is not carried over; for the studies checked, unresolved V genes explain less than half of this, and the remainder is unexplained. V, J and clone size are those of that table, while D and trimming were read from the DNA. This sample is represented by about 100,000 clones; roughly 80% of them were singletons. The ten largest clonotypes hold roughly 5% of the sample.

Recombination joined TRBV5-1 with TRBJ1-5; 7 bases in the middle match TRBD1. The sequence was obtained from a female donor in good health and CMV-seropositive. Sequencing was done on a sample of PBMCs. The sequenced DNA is TGCGCCAGCAGCTTGGGACAGGGCAAGGGACCCCAGCATTTT. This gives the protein CASSLGQGKGPQHF.